This TCR beta chain was sequenced for a study of human T cells and chemical hapten exposure. CDR1 is SGHRS, CDR2 YFSETQ, per germline. Trimming pared 2 bases from V and 3 bases from J, leaving 19 bases between. There are 17 residues in the CDR3. Time point noted: pre-sensitization, week 0. Treatment defined: therapeutic diphenylcyclopropenone sensitization with weekly scalp DPC. Unseparated into fractions, whole blood served as the source from which total RNA was extracted. General study points: Compared with pre-sensitization or healthy control sets, expanded TCRs clustered more.

The study's library attached unique molecular identifiers to single cDNA molecules. TCRdb re-called the RACE reads through MiXCR, storing one row per CDR3 protein. The sample shows over 300,000 distinct CDR3 sequences, around 5.5% of them seen only once. This clonotype was seen more than once but under ten times. Its specificity is not known. The clonotype originates from a woman in her fifties or sixties with alopecia areata. Some clones in this sample may be carry-over from other donors' samples. This chain links TRBV5-1 with TRBJ2-3; the D gene could be TRBD1 or TRBD2 (5 bases each). Sequences were derived from whole blood, sampled in connection with sensitization to the hapten diphenylcyclopropenone (DPC). CDR3 nucleotides: TGCGCCAGCAGCTTACCTCATACGAGAGAGGGGACAGATACGCAGTATTTT. As protein: CASSLPHTREGTDTQYF.